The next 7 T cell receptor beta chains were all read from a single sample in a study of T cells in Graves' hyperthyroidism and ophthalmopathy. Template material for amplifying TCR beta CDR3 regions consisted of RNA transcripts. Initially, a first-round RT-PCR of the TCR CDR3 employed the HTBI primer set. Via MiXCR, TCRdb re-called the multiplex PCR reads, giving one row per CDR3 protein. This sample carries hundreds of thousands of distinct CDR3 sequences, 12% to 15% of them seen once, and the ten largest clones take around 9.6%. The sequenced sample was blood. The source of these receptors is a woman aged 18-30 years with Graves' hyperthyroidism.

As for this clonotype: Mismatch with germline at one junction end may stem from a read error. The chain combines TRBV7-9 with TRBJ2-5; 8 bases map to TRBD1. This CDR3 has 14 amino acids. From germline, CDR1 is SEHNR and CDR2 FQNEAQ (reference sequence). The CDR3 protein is CTSSYGTGKETQYF. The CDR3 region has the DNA TGTACCAGCAGCTATGGGACAGGAAAAGAGACCCAGTACTTC.

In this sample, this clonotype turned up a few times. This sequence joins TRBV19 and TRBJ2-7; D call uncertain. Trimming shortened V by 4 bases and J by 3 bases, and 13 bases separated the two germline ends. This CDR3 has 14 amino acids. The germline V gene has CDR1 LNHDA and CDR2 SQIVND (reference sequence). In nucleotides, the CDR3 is TGTGCCAGTAGTACCCTGGACGGCAGCTACGAGCAGTACTTC. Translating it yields CASSTLDGSYEQYF.

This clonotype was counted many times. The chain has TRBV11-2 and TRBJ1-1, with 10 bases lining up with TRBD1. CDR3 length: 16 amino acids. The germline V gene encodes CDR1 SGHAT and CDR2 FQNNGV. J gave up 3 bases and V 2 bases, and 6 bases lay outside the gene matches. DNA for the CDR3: TGTGCCAGCAGCTTATTAGGGACAGGGGTTCACACTGAAGCTTTCTTT. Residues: CASSLLGTGVHTEAFF.

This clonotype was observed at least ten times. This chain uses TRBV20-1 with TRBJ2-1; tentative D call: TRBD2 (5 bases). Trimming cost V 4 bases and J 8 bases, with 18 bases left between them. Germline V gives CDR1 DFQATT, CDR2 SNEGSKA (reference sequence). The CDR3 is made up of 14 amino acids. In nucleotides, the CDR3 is TGCAGTGCTAATCGGGGTCCCCGTCTACATGAGCAGTTCTTC. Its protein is CSANRGPRLHEQFF.

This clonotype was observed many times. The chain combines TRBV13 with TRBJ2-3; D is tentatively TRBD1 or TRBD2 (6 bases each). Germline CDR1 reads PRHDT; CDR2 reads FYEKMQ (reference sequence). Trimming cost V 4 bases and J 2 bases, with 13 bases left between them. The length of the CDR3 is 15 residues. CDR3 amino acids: CASSSGGGFTDTQYF. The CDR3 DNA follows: TGTGCCAGCAGCTCCGGAGGGGGGTTCACAGATACGCAGTATTTT.

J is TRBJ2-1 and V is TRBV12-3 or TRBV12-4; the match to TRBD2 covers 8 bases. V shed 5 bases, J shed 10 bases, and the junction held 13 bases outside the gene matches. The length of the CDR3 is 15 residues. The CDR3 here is CASSSRGRMGEEQFF. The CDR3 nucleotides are TGTGCCAGCAGTAGTCGCGGGAGGATGGGGGAGGAGCAGTTCTTC.

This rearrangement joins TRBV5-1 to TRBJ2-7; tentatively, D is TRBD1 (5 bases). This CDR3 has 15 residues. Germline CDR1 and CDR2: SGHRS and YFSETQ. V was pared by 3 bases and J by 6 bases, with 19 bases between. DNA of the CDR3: TGCGCCAGCAGCTCGGCCGCAGGGCCCCTGGGCGAGCAGTACTTC. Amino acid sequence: CASSSAAGPLGEQYF.